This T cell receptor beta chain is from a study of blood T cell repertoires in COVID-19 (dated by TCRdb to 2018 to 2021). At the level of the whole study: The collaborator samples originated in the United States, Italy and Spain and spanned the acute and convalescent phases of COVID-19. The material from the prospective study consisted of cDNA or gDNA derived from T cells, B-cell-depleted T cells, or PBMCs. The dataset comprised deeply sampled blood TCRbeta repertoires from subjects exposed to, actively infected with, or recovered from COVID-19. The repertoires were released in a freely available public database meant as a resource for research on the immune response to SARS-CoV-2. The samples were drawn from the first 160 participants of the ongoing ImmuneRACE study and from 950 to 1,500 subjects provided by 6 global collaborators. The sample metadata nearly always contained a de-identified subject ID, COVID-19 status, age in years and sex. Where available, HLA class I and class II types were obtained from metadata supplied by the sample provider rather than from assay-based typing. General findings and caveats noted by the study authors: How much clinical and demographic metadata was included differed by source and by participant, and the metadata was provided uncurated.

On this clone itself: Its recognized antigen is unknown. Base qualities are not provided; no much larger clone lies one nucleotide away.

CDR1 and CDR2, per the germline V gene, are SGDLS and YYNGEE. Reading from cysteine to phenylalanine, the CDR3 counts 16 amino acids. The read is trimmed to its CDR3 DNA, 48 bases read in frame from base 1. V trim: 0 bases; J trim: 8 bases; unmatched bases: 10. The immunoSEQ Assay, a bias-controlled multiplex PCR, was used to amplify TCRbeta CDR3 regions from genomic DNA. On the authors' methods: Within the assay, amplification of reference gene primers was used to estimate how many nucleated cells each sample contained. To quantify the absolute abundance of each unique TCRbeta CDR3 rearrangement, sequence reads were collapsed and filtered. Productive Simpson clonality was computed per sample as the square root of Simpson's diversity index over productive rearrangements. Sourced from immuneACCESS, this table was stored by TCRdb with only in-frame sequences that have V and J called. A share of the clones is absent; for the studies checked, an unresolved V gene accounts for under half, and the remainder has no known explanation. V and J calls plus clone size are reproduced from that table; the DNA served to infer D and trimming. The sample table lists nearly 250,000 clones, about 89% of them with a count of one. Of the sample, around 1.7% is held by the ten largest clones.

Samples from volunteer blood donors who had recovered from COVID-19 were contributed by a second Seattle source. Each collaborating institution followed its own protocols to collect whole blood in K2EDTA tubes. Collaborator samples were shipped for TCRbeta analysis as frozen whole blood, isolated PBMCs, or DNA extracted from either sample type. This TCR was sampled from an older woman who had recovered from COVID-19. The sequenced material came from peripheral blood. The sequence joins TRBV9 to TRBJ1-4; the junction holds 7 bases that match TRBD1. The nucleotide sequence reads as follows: TGTGCCAGCAGCGTAGACCGACAGGGTCGGAAGGAAAAACTGTTTTTT. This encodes CASSVDRQGRKEKLFF.